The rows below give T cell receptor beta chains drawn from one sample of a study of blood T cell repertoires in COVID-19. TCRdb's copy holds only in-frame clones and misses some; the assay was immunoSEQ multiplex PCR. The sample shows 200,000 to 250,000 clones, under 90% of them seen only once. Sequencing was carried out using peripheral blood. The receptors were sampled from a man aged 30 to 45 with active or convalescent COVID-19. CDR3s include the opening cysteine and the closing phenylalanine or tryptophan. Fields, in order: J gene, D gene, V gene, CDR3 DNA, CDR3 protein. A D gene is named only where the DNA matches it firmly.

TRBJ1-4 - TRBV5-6 TGTGCCAGCCTCCTTCGGGGTGCAACTAATGAAAAACTGTTTTTT CASLLRGATNEKLFF
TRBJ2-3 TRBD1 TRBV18 TGTGCCAGCTCACCGCCTTCCGGGACAGGGGGCGTGAATACGCAGTATTTT CASSPPSGTGGVNTQYF
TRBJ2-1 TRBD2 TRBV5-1 TGCGCCAGCAGCTTGGGCCTAGCGGGGGACAATGAGCAGTTCTTC CASSLGLAGDNEQFF
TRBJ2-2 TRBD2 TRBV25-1 TGTGCCAGCAGCGGGCCTGGCGGGGGGCCCACCGGGGAGCTGTTTTTT CASSGPGGGPTGELFF
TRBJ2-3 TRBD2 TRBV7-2 TGTGCCAGCAGACGTCCGGGACTAGTGGGGGATACGCAGTATTTT CASRRPGLVGDTQYF
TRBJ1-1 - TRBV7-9 TGTGCCAGCAGCTTAGCGAGGAACACTGAAGCTTTCTTT CASSLARNTEAFF
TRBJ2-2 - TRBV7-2 TGTGCCAGCAGCCCCGGGACTTTCCCCGGGGAGCTGTTTTTT CASSPGTFPGELFF
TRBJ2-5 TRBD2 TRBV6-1 TGTGCCAGCAGTGAAGTGGGTAGCGGGGGGCCACAAGAGACCCAGTACTTC CASSEVGSGGPQETQYF
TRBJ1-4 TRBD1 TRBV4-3 TGCGCCAGCAGCCGTACAGGGGTAGGAGCAACTAATGAAAAACTGTTTTTT CASSRTGVGATNEKLFF
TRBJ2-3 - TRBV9 TGTGCCAGTCGCCGGGACTCAAGGGATACGCAGTATTTT CASRRDSRDTQYF
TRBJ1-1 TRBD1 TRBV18 TGTGCCAGCTCACCACGACAGGGTTGGCTTGGCACTGAAGCTTTCTTT CASSPRQGWLGTEAFF
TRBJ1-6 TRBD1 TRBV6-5 TGTGCCAGCAGGGAGACAGGGATTGTTAGTTCACCCCTCCACTTT CASRETGIVSSPLHF
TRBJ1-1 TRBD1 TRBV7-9 TGTGCCAGCAGCTCGGACAGGGGGGTGAACACTGAAGCTTTCTTT CASSSDRGVNTEAFF
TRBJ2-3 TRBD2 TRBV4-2 TGTGCCAGCAGCCAAGACAGCAGACTAGCGGGGGGTTATCGTCGCACAGATACGCAGTATTTT CASSQDSRLAGGYRRTDTQYF
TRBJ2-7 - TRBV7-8 TGTGCCAGCAGCACCGAGAACCATTACGGGCAGTACTTC CASSTENHYGQYF
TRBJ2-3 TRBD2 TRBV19 TGTGCCAGTAGGCGGGGACTAGCGGAGACAGATACGCAGTATTTT CASRRGLAETDTQYF
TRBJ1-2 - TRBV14 TGTGCCAGCAGCCAGGGGGGAATCTACTATGGCTACACCTTC CASSQGGIYYGYTF
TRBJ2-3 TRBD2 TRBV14 TGTGCCAGCAGCCCTTATAGCGGGGGTGGCACAGATACGCAGTATTTT CASSPYSGGGTDTQYF
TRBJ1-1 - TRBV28 TGTGCCAGCAGTCGTCAGGGTGTCCCTGAAGCTTTCTTT CASSRQGVPEAFF
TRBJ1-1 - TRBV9 TGTGCCAGCAGCCCCCGGGGGGGGATCGTCACTGAAGCTTTCTTT CASSPRGGIVTEAFF
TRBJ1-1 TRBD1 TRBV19 TGTGCCACTGGGCTAGGACAGGGACGAGAAGCTTTCTTT CATGLGQGREAFF
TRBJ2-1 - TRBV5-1 TGCGCCAGCAGCCCCGGTAACTCCTACAATGAGCAGTTCTTC CASSPGNSYNEQFF
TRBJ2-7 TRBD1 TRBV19 TGTGCCAGTAGAGGTCTGGGGACAGACTACGAGCAGTACTTC CASRGLGTDYEQYF
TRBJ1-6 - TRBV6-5 TGTGCCAGTCGGGGGGGGCCTCGGGATAATTCACCCCTCCACTTT CASRGGPRDNSPLHF
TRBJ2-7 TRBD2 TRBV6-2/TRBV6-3 TGTGCCAGCAGTTATGGTACTAGCGGTCGCTCCTACGAGCAGTACTTC CASSYGTSGRSYEQYF
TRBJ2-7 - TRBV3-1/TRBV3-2 TGTGCCAGCAGCCACGGCCGGAGCTCCTACGAGCAGTACTTC CASSHGRSSYEQYF